This T cell receptor beta chain was profiled in a study of T cell responses to AZD1222 COVID-19 vaccine. Regarding the study as a whole: Sampled repertoires all dated from after the peak T cell response. Spike-spanning, vaccine-associated CD4 TCRs were dominant at 160-218 and 743-854. Possibly, clonal diversity was underestimated; donors were largely white British and included more females.

As regards this clone: Its antigen is as yet unknown.

V lost 5 bases to trimming and J lost 2 bases; unmatched junction nucleotides: 13. CDR1 and CDR2 (germline): MDHEN, SYDVKM. The CDR3 has 17 residues. Assay used: immunoSEQ multiplex PCR; TCRdb lists only in-frame clones, some missing. Here the sample spans some 130,000 clones, under 95% being singletons. The TCR originated in an adult in good health. The chain recombines TRBV28 with TRBJ2-3; 7 bases agree with TRBD2. This sample comprised peripheral blood, obtained on day 0 of AZD1222 vaccination. CDR3 nucleotides: TGTGCCAGCAGTCCGTGGGGGGGAGCAAAGTCCACAGATACGCAGTATTTT. It is translated as CASSPWGGAKSTDTQYF.